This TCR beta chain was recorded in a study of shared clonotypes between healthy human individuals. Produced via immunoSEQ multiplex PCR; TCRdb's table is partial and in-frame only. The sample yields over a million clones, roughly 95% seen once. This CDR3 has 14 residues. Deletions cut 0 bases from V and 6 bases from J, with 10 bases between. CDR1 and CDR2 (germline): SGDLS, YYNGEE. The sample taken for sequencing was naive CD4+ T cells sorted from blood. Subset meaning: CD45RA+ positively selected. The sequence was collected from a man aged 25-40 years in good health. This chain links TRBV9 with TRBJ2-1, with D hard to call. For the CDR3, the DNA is TGTGCCAGCAGCGTAGGTGATAAATCCAATGAGCAGTTCTTC. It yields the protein CASSVGDKSNEQFF.